The sequence of this T cell receptor (beta chain) was determined in a study of OX40 agonist ivuxolimab in advanced cancers. General study results and limits: Clonal expansion in partial responders at 0.1-3.0 mg/kg ranked among the lowest. In general, CD8+ T cells held more expanded clones than CD4+ did, on average. Certain nonresponders likewise exhibited a low normalized T-cell clonal expansion.

Per germline, CDR1 MNHEY and CDR2 SMNVEV (reference sequence). The CDR3 is 13 amino acids. Trimming left V 2 bases short and J 5 bases short, with 9 bases between. Concerning this clone itself: Antigen specificity is unknown.

Using immunoSEQ multiplex PCR, the repertoire was profiled, and TCRdb retains in-frame clones only, with some absent. The sample carries 52,000 or so clones, approximately 86% recorded once. At baseline, cycle 4 day 1, and cycle 7 day 1, blood was sampled. The sequence was obtained from an adult with an advanced solid tumor such as melanoma, head and neck, liver or kidney cancer. The chain uses TRBV27 and TRBJ1-2; D is unresolved. The sequencing here drew on CD4+ or CD8+ T cells sorted from blood, taken in a trial of the OX40 agonist ivuxolimab. The DNA for the CDR3 is TGTGCCAGCAGTTTAGGGCAGAGATATGGCTACACCTTC. It codes for CASSLGQRYGYTF.